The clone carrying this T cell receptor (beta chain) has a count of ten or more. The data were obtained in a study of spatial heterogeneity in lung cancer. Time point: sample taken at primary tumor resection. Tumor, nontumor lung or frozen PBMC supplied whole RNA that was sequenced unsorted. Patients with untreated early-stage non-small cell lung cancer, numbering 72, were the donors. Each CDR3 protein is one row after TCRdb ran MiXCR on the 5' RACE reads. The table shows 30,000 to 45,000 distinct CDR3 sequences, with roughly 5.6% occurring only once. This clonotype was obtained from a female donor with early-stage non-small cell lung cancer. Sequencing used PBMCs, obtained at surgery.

The DNA for the CDR3 is TGCGCCAGCAGTACAGGGACTCAGATCTCCTACGAGCAGTACTTC. Translating it yields CASSTGTQISYEQYF. This chain links TRBV5-1 with TRBJ2-7; D tentatively fits TRBD1 or TRBD2 (6 bases each). The germline gives CDR1 SGHRS, CDR2 YFSETQ. CDR3 length: 15 residues. The germline V and J ends were trimmed by 5 bases and 0 bases, with 15 bases remaining between them. Full variable domain (missing parts from reference TRBV5-1 and TRBJ2-7): KAGVTQTPRYLIKTRGQQVTLSCSPISGHRSVSWYQQTPGQGLQFLFEYFSETQRNKGNFPGRFSGRQFSNSRSEMNVSTLELGDSALYLCASSTGTQISYEQYFGPGTRLTVT.